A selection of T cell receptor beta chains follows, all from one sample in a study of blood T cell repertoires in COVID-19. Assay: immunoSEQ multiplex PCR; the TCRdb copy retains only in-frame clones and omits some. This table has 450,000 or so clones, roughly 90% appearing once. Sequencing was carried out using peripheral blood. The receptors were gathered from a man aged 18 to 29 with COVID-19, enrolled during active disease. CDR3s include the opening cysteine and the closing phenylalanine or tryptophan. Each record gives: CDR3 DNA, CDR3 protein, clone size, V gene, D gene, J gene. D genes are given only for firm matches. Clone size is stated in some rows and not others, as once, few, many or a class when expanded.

CDR3nt: TGCGCCAGCAGCCTTCGCGCCGGGACTAGTTTCGAGCAGTACTTC; CDR3aa: CASSLRAGTSFEQYF; abundance: .; v_gene: TRBV4-1; d_gene: TRBD2; j_gene: TRBJ2-7
CDR3nt: TGTGCCAGCGCAGGGGCAGGCTTGTATGGCTACACCTTC; CDR3aa: CASAGAGLYGYTF; abundance: .; v_gene: TRBV6-5; d_gene: .; j_gene: TRBJ1-2
CDR3nt: TGTGCCTGGAGTGTACGAGGGAAAGGGCTGTGGAACACCGGGGAGCTGTTTTTT; CDR3aa: CAWSVRGKGLWNTGELFF; abundance: .; v_gene: TRBV30; d_gene: .; j_gene: TRBJ2-2
CDR3nt: TGCAGCGTGGTAGGGACAGACGTTGGGTTCCCGCAGTATTTT; CDR3aa: CSVVGTDVGFPQYF; abundance: .; v_gene: TRBV29-1; d_gene: TRBD1; j_gene: TRBJ2-3
CDR3nt: TGTGCCAGTAGTATTGCTAGCGGGGGTTACAATGAGCAGTTCTTC; CDR3aa: CASSIASGGYNEQFF; abundance: .; v_gene: TRBV19; d_gene: TRBD2; j_gene: TRBJ2-1
CDR3nt: TGTGCCAGCAGCTCCTCCCGGGGACTACGGTTAGAGACCCAGTACTTC; CDR3aa: CASSSSRGLRLETQYF; abundance: .; v_gene: TRBV11-2; d_gene: TRBD2; j_gene: TRBJ2-5
CDR3nt: TGTGCCAGCAGCTTAGACACCGGGACACCCTACGAGCAGTACTTC; CDR3aa: CASSLDTGTPYEQYF; abundance: .; v_gene: TRBV7-9; d_gene: .; j_gene: TRBJ2-7
CDR3nt: TGTGCCAGCAGCCGGGACAGGGGAAGCAATCAGCCCCAGCATTTT; CDR3aa: CASSRDRGSNQPQHF; abundance: .; v_gene: TRBV5-8; d_gene: TRBD1; j_gene: TRBJ1-5
CDR3nt: TGTGCCACCAGTGAGGGCCACGCCAATCAGCCCCAGCATTTT; CDR3aa: CATSEGHANQPQHF; abundance: .; v_gene: TRBV24-1; d_gene: .; j_gene: TRBJ1-5
CDR3nt: TGCAGCGTTGAGCGGGGGGTCGTACCGGGTGGGGAGACCCAGTACTTC; CDR3aa: CSVERGVVPGGETQYF; abundance: .; v_gene: TRBV29-1; d_gene: TRBD2; j_gene: TRBJ2-5
CDR3nt: TGTGCCAGCAGCTGGCTGACTAGCGGGGAAAATGAGCAGTTCTTC; CDR3aa: CASSWLTSGENEQFF; abundance: once; v_gene: TRBV7-8; d_gene: TRBD2; j_gene: TRBJ2-1
CDR3nt: TGTGCCACCAGCAGAGACAGCTCTGGAAACACCATATATTTT; CDR3aa: CATSRDSSGNTIYF; abundance: .; v_gene: TRBV15; d_gene: .; j_gene: TRBJ1-3
CDR3nt: TGTGCCAGCAGCGTAACAGCCGGACTAGCCCCCGATGAGCAGTTCTTC; CDR3aa: CASSVTAGLAPDEQFF; abundance: .; v_gene: TRBV9; d_gene: TRBD2; j_gene: TRBJ2-1
CDR3nt: TGCGCCAGCAGCTTGGAAATGAACAGGGCTACGGGCGAGCAGTACTTC; CDR3aa: CASSLEMNRATGEQYF; abundance: .; v_gene: TRBV5-1; d_gene: .; j_gene: TRBJ2-7
CDR3nt: TGTGCCAGCAGTTACTCCGGACTAGCGGGGTGGGATACGCAGTATTTT; CDR3aa: CASSYSGLAGWDTQYF; abundance: .; v_gene: TRBV6-5; d_gene: TRBD2; j_gene: TRBJ2-3
CDR3nt: TGTGCCAGCTCACCACCGCCAGTACAAGAGACCCAGTACTTC; CDR3aa: CASSPPPVQETQYF; abundance: .; v_gene: TRBV18; d_gene: .; j_gene: TRBJ2-5
CDR3nt: TGCGCCAGCAGATTCGAGGGACAGGGGGACGGCTACACCTTC; CDR3aa: CASRFEGQGDGYTF; abundance: .; v_gene: TRBV5-1; d_gene: TRBD1; j_gene: TRBJ1-2
CDR3nt: TGTGCCAGCAGTCGTCTAGCGGGGGCCTACGAGCAGTACTTC; CDR3aa: CASSRLAGAYEQYF; abundance: .; v_gene: TRBV6-5; d_gene: TRBD2; j_gene: TRBJ2-7
CDR3nt: TGTGCCAGCAGGGGTGGACTGGGACAATGGGAGACCCAGTACTTC; CDR3aa: CASRGGLGQWETQYF; abundance: .; v_gene: TRBV25-1; d_gene: .; j_gene: TRBJ2-5
CDR3nt: TGTGCCAGCAGTTTAAGTAGCGGGAGACTTTCTATCAACGAGCAGTACTTC; CDR3aa: CASSLSSGRLSINEQYF; abundance: once; v_gene: TRBV27; d_gene: TRBD2; j_gene: TRBJ2-7
CDR3nt: TGTGCCACCAGCAGAGATACTAGGTTACCAGATACGCAGTATTTT; CDR3aa: CATSRDTRLPDTQYF; abundance: .; v_gene: TRBV15; d_gene: .; j_gene: TRBJ2-3
CDR3nt: TGTGCCAGCAGTGAACCCTTTCAGGGATCCTATGGCTACACCTTC; CDR3aa: CASSEPFQGSYGYTF; abundance: .; v_gene: TRBV6-1; d_gene: .; j_gene: TRBJ1-2
CDR3nt: TGTGCCAGCACCATCTCAGGGACTACGAATGAAAAACTGTTTTTT; CDR3aa: CASTISGTTNEKLFF; abundance: .; v_gene: TRBV3-1/TRBV3-2; d_gene: .; j_gene: TRBJ1-4
CDR3nt: TGCGCCAGCTCACGGGGAAGGTATCGAGCTTTCTTT; CDR3aa: CASSRGRYRAFF; abundance: .; v_gene: TRBV5-1; d_gene: .; j_gene: TRBJ1-1
CDR3nt: TGTGCCAGCTCACCATCCGACAGGGGAGGCGCCGGGGAGCTGTTTTTT; CDR3aa: CASSPSDRGGAGELFF; abundance: .; v_gene: TRBV18; d_gene: TRBD1; j_gene: TRBJ2-2
CDR3nt: TGTGCCAGCAGCGATAAAGGGGCGGAACAGCCCCAGCATTTT; CDR3aa: CASSDKGAEQPQHF; abundance: once; v_gene: TRBV21-1; d_gene: .; j_gene: TRBJ1-5
CDR3nt: TGCGCCAGCAGCCAAGGCTCAGGGGAGAGCTACGAGCAGTACTTC; CDR3aa: CASSQGSGESYEQYF; abundance: .; v_gene: TRBV4-1; d_gene: .; j_gene: TRBJ2-7
CDR3nt: TGTGCCAGTAGTACACTACCTTTGAGCTCCTACAATGAGCAGTTCTTC; CDR3aa: CASSTLPLSSYNEQFF; abundance: .; v_gene: TRBV19; d_gene: .; j_gene: TRBJ2-1
CDR3nt: TGTGCCAGTACTGAGGGGGTGACAGGCCAAGCTTTCTTT; CDR3aa: CASTEGVTGQAFF; abundance: .; v_gene: TRBV19; d_gene: .; j_gene: TRBJ1-1
CDR3nt: TGTGCCAGCAGCTTATCGACCCACAGGACAGATACGCAGTATTTT; CDR3aa: CASSLSTHRTDTQYF; abundance: .; v_gene: TRBV7-9; d_gene: .; j_gene: TRBJ2-3
CDR3nt: TGCGCCAGCAGCCACACCGGGACAGGGATTGTCAGCGAGCAGTACTTC; CDR3aa: CASSHTGTGIVSEQYF; abundance: .; v_gene: TRBV4-1; d_gene: TRBD1; j_gene: TRBJ2-7
CDR3nt: TGTGCCAGCAGTGATACGGTAAAATACGAGCAGTACTTC; CDR3aa: CASSDTVKYEQYF; abundance: once; v_gene: TRBV2; d_gene: .; j_gene: TRBJ2-7
CDR3nt: TGCAGCGTGGAACCCGGGCAGACAGGAAGGGGCGTAGGCTACACCTTC; CDR3aa: CSVEPGQTGRGVGYTF; abundance: .; v_gene: TRBV29-1; d_gene: .; j_gene: TRBJ1-2
CDR3nt: TGTGCCAGCAGCTTAGGCAGGGACAATGAGCAGTTCTTC; CDR3aa: CASSLGRDNEQFF; abundance: .; v_gene: TRBV13; d_gene: .; j_gene: TRBJ2-1
CDR3nt: TGTGCCAGCAGCTCAGGGACAGCGATTCAGGGGGCCAACGTCCTGACTTTC; CDR3aa: CASSSGTAIQGANVLTF; abundance: .; v_gene: TRBV5-6; d_gene: TRBD1; j_gene: TRBJ2-6
CDR3nt: TGTGCCAGCTCACCATCCGACACTGAGCAGTTCTTC; CDR3aa: CASSPSDTEQFF; abundance: .; v_gene: TRBV18; d_gene: .; j_gene: TRBJ2-1
CDR3nt: TGCGCCAGCGCTCCGGGACTAGCGGGAGGGAGCTCCTACAATGAGCAGTTCTTC; CDR3aa: CASAPGLAGGSSYNEQFF; abundance: .; v_gene: TRBV4-1; d_gene: TRBD2; j_gene: TRBJ2-1
CDR3nt: TGTGCCAGCTCACCTACTGTCGCGGCTGGGGCCAACGTCCTGACTTTC; CDR3aa: CASSPTVAAGANVLTF; abundance: .; v_gene: TRBV18; d_gene: .; j_gene: TRBJ2-6
CDR3nt: TGTGCCAGCAGCTCGCCCCACAAGAGAGGGAGCTCCTACGAGCAGTACTTC; CDR3aa: CASSSPHKRGSSYEQYF; abundance: .; v_gene: TRBV11-2; d_gene: .; j_gene: TRBJ2-7
CDR3nt: TGTGCCACTAAGGATAGCGGTCAAGGCGAGCAGTACTTC; CDR3aa: CATKDSGQGEQYF; abundance: .; v_gene: TRBV6-5; d_gene: .; j_gene: TRBJ2-7
CDR3nt: TGTGCCAGCAGGGGTAGCGGGAGTAGAGAGACCCAGTACTTC; CDR3aa: CASRGSGSRETQYF; abundance: .; v_gene: TRBV6-5; d_gene: TRBD2; j_gene: TRBJ2-5
CDR3nt: TGTGCCAGCAGCCCATGGACAGGGACAAACACCATATATTTT; CDR3aa: CASSPWTGTNTIYF; abundance: .; v_gene: TRBV7-6; d_gene: TRBD1; j_gene: TRBJ1-3
CDR3nt: TGTGCCAGCTATTCTCGACCCGGACACAAGGGGCCTTTCTTT; CDR3aa: CASYSRPGHKGPFF; abundance: .; v_gene: TRBV21-1; d_gene: .; j_gene: TRBJ1-1
CDR3nt: TGTGCTAGTGGTTTGGCCGGAGGGGGCGGTGTGACTGAAGCTTTCTTT; CDR3aa: CASGLAGGGGVTEAFF; abundance: .; v_gene: TRBV12-5; d_gene: TRBD1; j_gene: TRBJ1-1
CDR3nt: TGCGCCAGCAGCCTCGGGACTCTACTCACCGGGGAGCTGTTTTTT; CDR3aa: CASSLGTLLTGELFF; abundance: few; v_gene: TRBV4-1; d_gene: .; j_gene: TRBJ2-2
CDR3nt: TGCGCCAGCAGCTTGGTAGCGGGAGGGGCAGATACGCAGTATTTT; CDR3aa: CASSLVAGGADTQYF; abundance: .; v_gene: TRBV5-1; d_gene: TRBD2; j_gene: TRBJ2-3
CDR3nt: TGTGCCAGCAGCCGACTCGGGGGTGAGGAAGAGCAGTACTTC; CDR3aa: CASSRLGGEEEQYF; abundance: .; v_gene: TRBV3-1/TRBV3-2; d_gene: .; j_gene: TRBJ2-7
CDR3nt: TGTGCCAGTAACCCTGGACAGGGCTACGAGCAGTACTTC; CDR3aa: CASNPGQGYEQYF; abundance: once; v_gene: TRBV19; d_gene: TRBD1; j_gene: TRBJ2-7
CDR3nt: TGTGCCAGCAGCTTAGAGGGCCTAGCTAACAATGAGCAGTTCTTC; CDR3aa: CASSLEGLANNEQFF; abundance: once; v_gene: TRBV7-2; d_gene: .; j_gene: TRBJ2-1
CDR3nt: TGTGCCAGCAGTTTACTGGTCAATCAGCCCCAGCATTTT; CDR3aa: CASSLLVNQPQHF; abundance: .; v_gene: TRBV6-5; d_gene: .; j_gene: TRBJ1-5
CDR3nt: TGTGCCACGGCACGAGATGGGCTGGCCAAAAACATTCAGTACTTC; CDR3aa: CATARDGLAKNIQYF; abundance: .; v_gene: TRBV6-5; d_gene: .; j_gene: TRBJ2-4
CDR3nt: TGCGCCAGCAGTTGGTACAGGTTGGAAAGCAATCAGCCCCAGCATTTT; CDR3aa: CASSWYRLESNQPQHF; abundance: few; v_gene: TRBV10-2; d_gene: .; j_gene: TRBJ1-5
CDR3nt: TGTGCCAGCAGCCTGGATGGGGCCGGACAGGCTTACGAGCAGTACTTC; CDR3aa: CASSLDGAGQAYEQYF; abundance: .; v_gene: TRBV11-2; d_gene: TRBD1; j_gene: TRBJ2-7
CDR3nt: TGCAGCGTTGAAGCTAGGCTAGCGGGGGGGTATGAGCAGTTCTTC; CDR3aa: CSVEARLAGGYEQFF; abundance: .; v_gene: TRBV29-1; d_gene: TRBD2; j_gene: TRBJ2-1
CDR3nt: TGTGCCAGCAGCCACCCCGGAGTAGGCACTGAAGCTTTCTTT; CDR3aa: CASSHPGVGTEAFF; abundance: .; v_gene: TRBV9; d_gene: .; j_gene: TRBJ1-1
CDR3nt: TGTGCCAGCAGCCTTACAGGGTTCCAGCCCCAGCATTTT; CDR3aa: CASSLTGFQPQHF; abundance: .; v_gene: TRBV12-3/TRBV12-4; d_gene: .; j_gene: TRBJ1-5
CDR3nt: TGTGCCAGCAAGCTAGCGGGAGGGCAGCTGTTTTTT; CDR3aa: CASKLAGGQLFF; abundance: .; v_gene: TRBV3-1/TRBV3-2; d_gene: TRBD2; j_gene: TRBJ2-2
CDR3nt: TGTGCCAGCTCATTGCAAGGGGACTCCTACGAGCAGTACTTC; CDR3aa: CASSLQGDSYEQYF; abundance: .; v_gene: TRBV18; d_gene: .; j_gene: TRBJ2-7
CDR3nt: TGTGCCAGCAGCCCTTTACCCTGGACAGGGTCAATGTGGTACTTC; CDR3aa: CASSPLPWTGSMWYF; abundance: .; v_gene: TRBV6-6; d_gene: TRBD1; j_gene: TRBJ2-7